These 5 T cell receptor beta chains were sequenced from one sample in a study of cytotoxic CD8 clonotypes in ibrutinib-treated CLL. Using immunoSEQ multiplex PCR, the repertoire was profiled, and TCRdb retains in-frame clones only, with some absent. The table shows tens of thousands of clones, with about 70% occurring only once. The starting material was PBMCs, obtained at disease progression, from a patient treated with ibrutinib. The receptors come from a human donor with chronic lymphocytic leukemia.

The chain is built from TRBV7-9 and TRBJ2-7, with D possibly being TRBD2 (5 bases). CDR3 size: 15 residues. V lost 1 base and J lost 4, with 14 bases in between. The germline V gene encodes CDR1 SEHNR and CDR2 FQNEAQ (reference sequence). The CDR3 sequence is CASSLVEATPYEQYF. In nucleotides, the CDR3 is TGTGCCAGCAGCTTAGTGGAGGCCACCCCATACGAGCAGTACTTC.

The chain uses TRBV2 and TRBJ2-1, with 13 bases matching TRBD2. Germline values: CDR1 SNHLY, CDR2 FYNNEI. V lost 2 bases to trimming and J lost 0 bases; unmatched junction nucleotides: 10. CDR3 length: 20 residues. CDR3 nucleotides: TGTGCCAGCAGTGAAACTCTCGGACTAGCGGGAGTTAGCTCCTACAATGAGCAGTTCTTC. Protein sequence: CASSETLGLAGVSSYNEQFF. Full variable domain (missing parts from reference TRBV2 and TRBJ2-1): EPEVTQTPSHQVTQMGQEVILRCVPISNHLYFYWYRQILGQKVEFLVSFYNNEISEKSEIFDDQFSVERPDGSNFTLKIRSTKLEDSAMYFCASSETLGLAGVSSYNEQFFGPGTRLTVL.

The V gene is TRBV4-1, the J gene TRBJ2-5, with TRBD2 matching 7 bases. V lost 4 bases to trimming and J lost 4 bases; unmatched junction nucleotides: 9. Germline CDR1 MGHRA, CDR2 YSYEKL. The CDR3 spans 15 residues. The CDR3 coding sequence is TGCGCCAGCAGCCGCCTCCTAGCGGAAGTAGAGACCCAGTACTTC. Its translation is CASSRLLAEVETQYF.

Only a few counts were recorded for this clone. The J gene is TRBJ1-3, the V gene TRBV6-1, with no clear D. The germline V gene has CDR1 MNHNS and CDR2 SASEGT. Trimming pared 9 bases from V and 7 bases from J, leaving 7 bases between. The CDR3 is made up of 10 amino acids. CDR3 sequence (DNA): TGTGCCAGTGGGGTGAACACCATATATTTT. Translating gives CASGVNTIYF.

Concerning this clone: At one boundary the junction diverges from the germline segment, which might be a read error. The chain uses TRBV4-1 and TRBJ2-7, with TRBD1 identical over 8 bases. Germline values: CDR1 MGHRA, CDR2 YSYEKL. The CDR3 loop spans 14 amino acids. CDR3 nucleotide sequence: TGCGCCAGCAGCCAAGAAAGTTTTTCGGGGGACAGGCTTTTC. It encodes CASSQESFSGDRLF.